Listed below are T cell receptor beta chains from one sample, sequenced in a study of CD8 T cells in Susac syndrome. MiXCR, applied by TCRdb to the immunoSEQ multiplex PCR reads, yields one record per CDR3 protein. The sample lists 200,000 to 250,000 distinct CDR3 sequences, about 94% occurring once. The sample consisted of CD4+ T cells from PBMCs. The source is a human donor with Susac syndrome. CDR3s include the opening cysteine and the closing phenylalanine or tryptophan. The D gene is left open where the match is weak. Some rows have no size entry. The others give once, few or many, or a class for an expanded clone.

TRBV27	TRBD1	TRBJ2-3	-	TGTGCCAGCAGGGGGACAGGGGATAATACGCAGTATTTT	CASRGTGDNTQYF
TRBV2	TRBD1	TRBJ2-4	-	TGTGCCAGCAGACGAGATTACCCTCAGGGGGCCGAGGACATTCAGTACTTC	CASRRDYPQGAEDIQYF
TRBV12-3/TRBV12-4	-	TRBJ1-2	-	TGTGCCAGCATTGCCGTTGGAGGTGGCTACACCTTC	CASIAVGGGYTF
TRBV5-1	-	TRBJ1-1	-	TGCGCCAGCAGCTTGCTTTCCGGGACGGGGAACACTGAAGCTTTCTTT	CASSLLSGTGNTEAFF
TRBV4-1	-	TRBJ1-5	-	TGCGCCAGCAGCCAAGAAGGATTTAGCAATCAGCCCCAGCATTTT	CASSQEGFSNQPQHF
TRBV2	TRBD2	TRBJ2-5	once	TGTGCCAGCAGTGCCGGGACTAGCGGGGAGACCCAGTACTTC	CASSAGTSGETQYF
TRBV7-2	-	TRBJ2-7	-	TGTGCCAGCAGCCCCGGCCCGAGGGGGGGACTTGGCTACGAGCAGTACTTC	CASSPGPRGGLGYEQYF
TRBV29-1	TRBD1	TRBJ1-2	-	TGCAGCGTTCTGACAGGGGGGTCTAACTATGGCTACACCTTC	CSVLTGGSNYGYTF
TRBV6-6	-	TRBJ2-4	-	TGTGCCAGCAGTTACTCGGACCGCGCGCCGCAGTACTTC	CASSYSDRAPQYF
TRBV4-1	-	TRBJ2-3	-	TGCGCCAGCAGCCTCGGACTCACCACAGATACGCAGTATTTT	CASSLGLTTDTQYF
TRBV29-1	-	TRBJ2-7	-	TGCAGCGCTCGTTTGGGGGATACCTTACGCGAGCAGTACTTC	CSARLGDTLREQYF
TRBV6-1	-	TRBJ2-1	-	TGTGCCAGCAAATTTGACTCCTACAATGAGCAGTTCTTC	CASKFDSYNEQFF
TRBV14	-	TRBJ2-7	once	TGTGCCAGCAGCCAAGTTAGGGGCAGCGAGCAGTACTTC	CASSQVRGSEQYF
TRBV5-1	-	TRBJ1-5	-	TGCGCCAGCAGCTTGGAGGCTCCTGATCAGCCCCAGCATTTT	CASSLEAPDQPQHF
TRBV20-1	-	TRBJ2-6	-	TGCAGTGCTAGTGGGGATTCTGGGGCCAACGTCCTGACTTTC	CSASGDSGANVLTF
TRBV9	-	TRBJ1-1	-	TGTGCCAGCAGCGATACAGTGAACACTGAAGCTTTCTTT	CASSDTVNTEAFF
TRBV20-1	TRBD1	TRBJ2-7	-	TGCAGTGCTGGGACAGCCTACGAGCAGTACTTC	CSAGTAYEQYF
TRBV7-8	-	TRBJ1-1	-	TGTGCCAGCAGCCGATGGACGGCGAACACTGAAGCTTTCTTT	CASSRWTANTEAFF
TRBV5-8	-	TRBJ2-2	-	TGTGCCAGCAGCTTGAAGAGACAGCTGGCCGGGGAGCTGTTTTTT	CASSLKRQLAGELFF
TRBV19	-	TRBJ1-1	-	TGTGCCAGTAGCCCGCTGGGGGGCCTGGGGACGGACACTGAAGCTTTCTTT	CASSPLGGLGTDTEAFF